This T cell receptor (beta chain) originates from a study of T cells after yellow fever vaccination. In the study overall: Fractions low in cell number were prepared with SMART-Seq v4 Ultra Low Input. Study results and limitations: Most clones from primary vaccination resurfaced after the booster (approximately 96% CD4, less than 90% CD8).

TCR cDNA, made by 5'RACE template switching, carried an added universal primer site and UMIs. TCRdb passed the 5' RACE reads through MiXCR, listing each CDR3 protein once. Here the sample spans approximately 110,000 distinct CDR3 sequences, under 8% being singletons. The sample holds many counts of this clonotype. Its antigen is not identified. V lost 6 bases and J lost 9; bases outside the gene matches: 11. CDR3 length: 14 residues. The V gene is TRBV12-3 or TRBV12-4, the J gene TRBJ2-4; 7 positions agree with TRBD2. The origin of this receptor is a man between 18 and 35 years old who received the YFV17D yellow fever vaccine. Sequences were derived from CD4+ T cells sorted from PBMCs, sampled around 10 days after the first yellow fever vaccination. CDR3 coding DNA: TGTGCCAGCAGCCCGCGGGGGTGGGGGGTCATTCAGTACTTC. It translates to CASSPRGWGVIQYF.